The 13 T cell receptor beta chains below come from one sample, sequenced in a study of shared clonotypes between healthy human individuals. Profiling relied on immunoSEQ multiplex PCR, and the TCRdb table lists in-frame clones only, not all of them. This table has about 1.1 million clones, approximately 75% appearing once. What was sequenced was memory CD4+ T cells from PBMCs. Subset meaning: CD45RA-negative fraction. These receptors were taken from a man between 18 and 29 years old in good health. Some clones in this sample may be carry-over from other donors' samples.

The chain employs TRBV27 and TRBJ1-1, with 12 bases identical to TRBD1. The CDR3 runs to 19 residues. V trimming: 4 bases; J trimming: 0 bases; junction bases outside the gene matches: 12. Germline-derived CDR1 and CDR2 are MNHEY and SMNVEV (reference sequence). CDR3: CASSSLHRDRGLLNTEAFF. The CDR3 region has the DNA TGTGCCAGCAGTTCCCTTCACCGGGACAGGGGGCTCTTGAACACTGAAGCTTTCTTT.

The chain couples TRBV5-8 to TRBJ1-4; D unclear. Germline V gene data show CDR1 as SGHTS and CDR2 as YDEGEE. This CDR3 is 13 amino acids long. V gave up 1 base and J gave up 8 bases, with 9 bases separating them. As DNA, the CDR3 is TGTGCCAGCAGCTTGAACCGAGGGGAAAAACTGTTTTTT. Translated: CASSLNRGEKLFF.

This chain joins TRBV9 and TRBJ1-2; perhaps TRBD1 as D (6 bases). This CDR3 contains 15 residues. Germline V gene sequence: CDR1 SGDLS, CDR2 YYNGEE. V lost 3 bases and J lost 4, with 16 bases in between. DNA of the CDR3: TGTGCCAGCAGCGCTGCCGGGACACCCCTCTATGGCTACACCTTC. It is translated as CASSAAGTPLYGYTF. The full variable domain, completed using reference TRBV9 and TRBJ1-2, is DSGVTQTPKHLITATGQRVTLRCSPRSGDLSVYWYQQSLDQGLQFLIQYYNGEERAKGNILERFSAQQFPDLHSELNLSSLELGDSALYFCASSAAGTPLYGYTFGSGTRLTVV.

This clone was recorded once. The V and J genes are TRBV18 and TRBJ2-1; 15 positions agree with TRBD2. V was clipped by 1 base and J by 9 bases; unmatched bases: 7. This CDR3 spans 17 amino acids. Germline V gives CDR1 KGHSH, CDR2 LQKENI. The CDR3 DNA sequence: TGTGCCAGCTCACCACGGACTAGCGGGAGGGCGGAGAGTGAGCAGTTCTTC. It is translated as CASSPRTSGRAESEQFF.

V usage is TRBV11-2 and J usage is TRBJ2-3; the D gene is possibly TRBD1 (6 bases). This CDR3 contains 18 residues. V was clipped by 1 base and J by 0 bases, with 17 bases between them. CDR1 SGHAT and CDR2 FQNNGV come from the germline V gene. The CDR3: CASSLGRPQDRSTDTQYF. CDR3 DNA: TGTGCCAGCAGCTTAGGTCGCCCCCAAGACAGGAGCACAGATACGCAGTATTTT.

CDR3 amino acids: CASSITPNTEAFF. Written as DNA, the CDR3 is TGTGCCAGCAGCATTACACCGAACACTGAAGCTTTCTTT. V is TRBV7-2 and J is TRBJ1-1; D is unclear. CDR1 is SGHTA, CDR2 FQGNSA, per germline. The CDR3 covers 13 residues. V lost 5 bases and J 1 base, leaving 8 bases between the germline ends.

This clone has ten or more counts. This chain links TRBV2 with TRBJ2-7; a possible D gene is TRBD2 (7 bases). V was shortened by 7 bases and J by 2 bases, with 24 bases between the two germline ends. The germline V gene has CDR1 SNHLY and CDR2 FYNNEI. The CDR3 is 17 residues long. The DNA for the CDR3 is TGTGCCAGCATCACGGGGGGCTCCAAGGTTTTTACCTACGAGCAGTACTTC. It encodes CASITGGSKVFTYEQYF.

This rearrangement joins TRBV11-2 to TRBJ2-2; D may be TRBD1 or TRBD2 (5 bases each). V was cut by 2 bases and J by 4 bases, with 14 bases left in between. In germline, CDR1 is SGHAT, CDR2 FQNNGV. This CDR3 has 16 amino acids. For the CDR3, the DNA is TGTGCCAGCAGCTTATTCAGGGCCCGGGGCACCGGGGAGCTGTTTTTT. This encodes CASSLFRARGTGELFF.

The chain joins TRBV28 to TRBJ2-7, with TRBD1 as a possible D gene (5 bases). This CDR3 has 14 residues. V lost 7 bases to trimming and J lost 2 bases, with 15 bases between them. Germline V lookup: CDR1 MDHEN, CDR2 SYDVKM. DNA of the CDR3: TGTGCCAGCACCGAAAGACAGCTACCCTACGAGCAGTACTTC. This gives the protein CASTERQLPYEQYF.

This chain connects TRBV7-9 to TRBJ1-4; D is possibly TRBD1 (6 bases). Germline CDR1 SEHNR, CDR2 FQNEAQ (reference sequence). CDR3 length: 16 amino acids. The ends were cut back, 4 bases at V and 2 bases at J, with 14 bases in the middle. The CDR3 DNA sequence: TGTGCCAGCAGCTCGAACAGGGCTGCGACTAATGAAAAACTGTTTTTT. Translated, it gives CASSSNRAATNEKLFF.

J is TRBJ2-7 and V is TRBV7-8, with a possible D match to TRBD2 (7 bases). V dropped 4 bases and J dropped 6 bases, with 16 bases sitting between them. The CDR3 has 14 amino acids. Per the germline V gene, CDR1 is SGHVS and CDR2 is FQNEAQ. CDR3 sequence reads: CASSSSAGAIEQYF. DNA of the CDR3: TGTGCCAGCAGCTCTAGCGCGGGGGCAATCGAGCAGTACTTC.

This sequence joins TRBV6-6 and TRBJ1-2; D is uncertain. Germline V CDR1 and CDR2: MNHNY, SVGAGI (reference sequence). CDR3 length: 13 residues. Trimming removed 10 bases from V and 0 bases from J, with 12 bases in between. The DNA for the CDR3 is TGTGCCACACAACGTGGGGCTAACTATGGCTACACCTTC. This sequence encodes CATQRGANYGYTF.

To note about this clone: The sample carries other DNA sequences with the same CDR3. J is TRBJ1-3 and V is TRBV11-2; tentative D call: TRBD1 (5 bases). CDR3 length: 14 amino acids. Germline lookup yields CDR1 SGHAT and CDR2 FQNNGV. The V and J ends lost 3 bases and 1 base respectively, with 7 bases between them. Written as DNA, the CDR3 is TGTGCCAGCAGCTTGGCAGGGTCTGGAAACACCATATATTTT. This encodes CASSLAGSGNTIYF.